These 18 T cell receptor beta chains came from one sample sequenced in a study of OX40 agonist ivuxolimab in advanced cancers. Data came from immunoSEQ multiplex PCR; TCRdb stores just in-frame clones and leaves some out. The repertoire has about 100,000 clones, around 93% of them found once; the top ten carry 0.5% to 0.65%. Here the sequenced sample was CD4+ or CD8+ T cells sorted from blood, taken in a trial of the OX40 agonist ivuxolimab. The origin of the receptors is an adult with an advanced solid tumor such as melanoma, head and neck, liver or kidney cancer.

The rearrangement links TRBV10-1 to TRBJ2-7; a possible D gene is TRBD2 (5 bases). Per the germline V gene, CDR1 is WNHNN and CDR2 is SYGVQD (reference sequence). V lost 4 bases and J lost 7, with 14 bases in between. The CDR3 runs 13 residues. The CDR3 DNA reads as TGCGCCAGCAGTGTGGACCTGGCGGGTGAGCAGTACTTC. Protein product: CASSVDLAGEQYF.

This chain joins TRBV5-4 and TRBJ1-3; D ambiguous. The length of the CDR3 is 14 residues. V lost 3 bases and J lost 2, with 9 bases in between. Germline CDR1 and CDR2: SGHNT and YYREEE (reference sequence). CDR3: CASSSQSAGNTIYF. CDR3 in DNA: TGTGCCAGCAGCTCGCAGAGTGCTGGAAACACCATATATTTT.

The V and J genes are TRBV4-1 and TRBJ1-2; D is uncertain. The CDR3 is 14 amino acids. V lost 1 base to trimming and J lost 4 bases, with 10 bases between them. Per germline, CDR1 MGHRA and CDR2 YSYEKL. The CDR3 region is CASSQGAGLYGYTF. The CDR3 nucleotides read TGCGCCAGCAGCCAAGGGGCAGGCCTCTATGGCTACACCTTC.

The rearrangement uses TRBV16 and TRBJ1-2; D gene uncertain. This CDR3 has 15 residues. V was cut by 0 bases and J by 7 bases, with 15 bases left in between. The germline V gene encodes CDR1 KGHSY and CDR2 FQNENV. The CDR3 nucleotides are TGTGCCAGCAGCCAATCTACAACGGCTGTCTCTGGCTACACCTTC. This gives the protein CASSQSTTAVSGYTF. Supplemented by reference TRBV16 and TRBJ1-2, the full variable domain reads GEEVAQTPKHLVRGEGQKAKLYCAPIKGHSYVFWYQQVLKNEFKFLISFQNENVFDETGMPKERFSAKCLPNSPCSLEIQATKLEDSAVYFCASSQSTTAVSGYTFGSGTRLTVV.

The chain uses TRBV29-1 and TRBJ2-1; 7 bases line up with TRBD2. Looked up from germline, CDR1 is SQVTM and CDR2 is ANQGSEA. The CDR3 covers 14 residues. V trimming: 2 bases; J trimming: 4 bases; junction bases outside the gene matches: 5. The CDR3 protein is CSVEIGGRYNEQFF. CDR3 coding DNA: TGCAGCGTTGAAATTGGCGGGAGATACAATGAGCAGTTCTTC.

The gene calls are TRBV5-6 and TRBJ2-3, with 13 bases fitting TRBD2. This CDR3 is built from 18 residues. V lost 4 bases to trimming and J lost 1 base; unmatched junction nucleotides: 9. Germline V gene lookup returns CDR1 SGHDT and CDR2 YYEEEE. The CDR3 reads CASSIGTSGIPGTDTQYF. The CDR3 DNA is TGTGCCAGCAGCATCGGGACTAGCGGGATCCCCGGCACAGATACGCAGTATTTT.

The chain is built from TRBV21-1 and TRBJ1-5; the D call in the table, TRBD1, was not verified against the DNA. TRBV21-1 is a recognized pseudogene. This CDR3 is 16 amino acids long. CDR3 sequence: CASSDQDRGSNQPQHF. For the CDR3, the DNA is TGTGCCAGCAGCGATCAGGACAGGGGGAGCAATCAGCCCCAGCATTTT.

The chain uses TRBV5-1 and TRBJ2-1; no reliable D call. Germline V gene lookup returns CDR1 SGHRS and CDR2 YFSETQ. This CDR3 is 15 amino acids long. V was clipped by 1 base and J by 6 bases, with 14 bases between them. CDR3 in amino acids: CASSLSQRVLNEQFF. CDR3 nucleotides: TGCGCCAGCAGCTTGTCCCAAAGGGTTCTCAATGAGCAGTTCTTC.

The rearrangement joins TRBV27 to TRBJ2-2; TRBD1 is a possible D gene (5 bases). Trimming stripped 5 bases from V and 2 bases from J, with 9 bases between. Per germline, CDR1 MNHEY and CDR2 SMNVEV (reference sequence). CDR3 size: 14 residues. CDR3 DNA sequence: TGTGCCAGCAGTCGACAGAAAAACACCGGGGAGCTGTTTTTT. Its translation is CASSRQKNTGELFF.

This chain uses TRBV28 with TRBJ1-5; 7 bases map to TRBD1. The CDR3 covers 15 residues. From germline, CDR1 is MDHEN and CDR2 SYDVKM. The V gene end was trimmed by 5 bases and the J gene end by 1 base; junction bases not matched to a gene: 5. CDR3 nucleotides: TGTGCCAGCAGTAAGACAGGGAAGAGCAATCAGCCCCAGCATTTT. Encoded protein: CASSKTGKSNQPQHF.

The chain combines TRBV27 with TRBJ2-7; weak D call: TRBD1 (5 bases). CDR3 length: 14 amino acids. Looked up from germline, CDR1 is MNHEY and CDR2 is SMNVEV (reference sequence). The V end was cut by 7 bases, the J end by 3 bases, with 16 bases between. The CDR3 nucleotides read TGTGCCAGCAAGCTCGACAGCCTCTACTACGAGCAGTACTTC. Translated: CASKLDSLYYEQYF.

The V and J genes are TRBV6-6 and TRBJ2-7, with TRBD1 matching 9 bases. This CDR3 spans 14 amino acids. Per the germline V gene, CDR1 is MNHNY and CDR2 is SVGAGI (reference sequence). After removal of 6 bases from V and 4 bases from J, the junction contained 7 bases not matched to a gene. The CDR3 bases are TGTGCCAGCAGGACCGGGACAGGGCGTTACGAGCAGTACTTC. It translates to CASRTGTGRYEQYF.

The CDR3 nucleotides are TGTGCCAGCAAAGGACTAGCGGACAATGAGCAGTTCTTC. Amino acids: CASKGLADNEQFF. The chain joins TRBV28 to TRBJ2-1, with 10 nucleotides matching TRBD2. This CDR3 spans 13 amino acids. The germline V gene has CDR1 MDHEN and CDR2 SYDVKM. V lost 7 bases, J lost 5 bases, and 2 bases stayed unmatched.

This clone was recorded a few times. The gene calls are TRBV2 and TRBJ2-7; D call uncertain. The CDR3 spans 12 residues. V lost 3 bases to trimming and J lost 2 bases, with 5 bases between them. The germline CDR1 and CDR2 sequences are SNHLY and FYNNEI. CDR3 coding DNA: TGTGCCAGCAGTGAGAGAGCCTACGAGCAGTACTTC. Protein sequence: CASSERAYEQYF. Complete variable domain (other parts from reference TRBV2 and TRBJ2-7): EPEVTQTPSHQVTQMGQEVILRCVPISNHLYFYWYRQILGQKVEFLVSFYNNEISEKSEIFDDQFSVERPDGSNFTLKIRSTKLEDSAMYFCASSERAYEQYFGPGTRLTVT.

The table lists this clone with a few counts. For the CDR3, the DNA is TGTGCCAGCAGCCCTCGACAGGGTTACGAGCAGTACTTC. Its protein product is CASSPRQGYEQYF. The genes are TRBV7-3 and TRBJ2-7; 7 bases agree with TRBD1. The CDR3 sequence is 13 residues long. V gave up 5 bases and J gave up 4 bases; unmatched junction bases: 5. The germline V gene has CDR1 SGHTA and CDR2 FQGTGA.

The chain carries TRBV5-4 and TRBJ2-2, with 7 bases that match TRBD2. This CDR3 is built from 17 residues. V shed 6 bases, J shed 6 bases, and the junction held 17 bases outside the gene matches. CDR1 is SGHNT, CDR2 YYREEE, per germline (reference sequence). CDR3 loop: CASTPPGGSQSSGELFF. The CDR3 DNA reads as TGTGCCAGCACCCCTCCCGGCGGGAGTCAGTCCTCCGGGGAGCTGTTTTTT.

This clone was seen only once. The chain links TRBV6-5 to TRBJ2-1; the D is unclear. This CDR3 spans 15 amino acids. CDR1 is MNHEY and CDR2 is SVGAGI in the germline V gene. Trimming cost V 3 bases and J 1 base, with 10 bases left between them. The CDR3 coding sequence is TGTGCCAGCAGTTATATGTCAGGATCCTACAATGAGCAGTTCTTC. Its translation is CASSYMSGSYNEQFF.

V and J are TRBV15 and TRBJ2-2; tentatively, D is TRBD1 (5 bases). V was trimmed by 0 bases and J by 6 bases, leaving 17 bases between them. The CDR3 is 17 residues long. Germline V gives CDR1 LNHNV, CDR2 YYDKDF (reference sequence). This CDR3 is CATSREPSRVLPGELFF. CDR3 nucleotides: TGTGCCACCAGCAGAGAGCCCAGCAGGGTTTTACCCGGGGAGCTGTTTTTT.